This T cell receptor beta chain was obtained from a study of cytomegalovirus exposure and HLA in healthy donors (dated by TCRdb to the late 2010s). Regarding the study in general: An earlier analysis of approximately 600 of the donors reported 250 to 350 Gb of sequence data and roughly 100 million unique TCR beta sequences from 150 million to 200 million T cells. Approximately 310 gigabases of sequencing data and tens of millions of unique TCR sequences made up an early release that covered around 640 HLA-typed donors. Among the roughly 370 genotyped donors, more than 70% belonged to the genetic ancestry cluster associated with self-reported Caucasian donors. The study aimed to test whether cataloging public T cell receptors could reveal signatures of past pathogen exposure. Using immunosequencing, the study profiled T cell repertoires from around 670 subjects and related those repertoires to cytomegalovirus serostatus. Along with the approximately 650-subject first cohort, a separate validation cohort of over 90 different subjects was used. The study combined high-throughput TCR immunosequencing, statistical association of individual TCRs with disease status, and machine learning to predict cytomegalovirus infection status. A later analysis re-examined previously published TCR beta repertoires from 500 to 700 donors and added high-resolution HLA genotyping to investigate patterns of TCR occurrence. The later analysis used no new phenotypic data to find candidate immune exposures, relying instead on TCR beta sequences and their occurrence across donors. To decide whether each TCR beta V gene segment behaved as functional or pseudogenic, an earlier analysis of 587 of the donors relied on high-throughput TCR beta sequencing. Donor age, sex, ethnicity and CMV serostatus were compiled alongside the repertoire data. Genome-wide SNP genotypes for about three fifths of the roughly 670 donors were used in a later genetic analysis, which treated that subset as a discovery cohort. Every repertoire in the discovery cohort had been generated on one and the same sequencing platform. Both class I and class II loci were covered by HLA typing, at four-digit resolution. The number of donors typed differed by locus, with roughly 620-630 for A, B, C, DRB1 and DQB1, around 520 for DQA1, 600 to 610 for DPA1, and over 400 for DPB1. A handful of DR-DQ haplotypes were handled as single units for association and clustering because linkage in the cohort was strong. Among several hundred genotyped donors of the cohort, an average of about 240,000 unique TCR beta nucleotide sequences was sequenced per donor, of which roughly 17% were non-productive. General conclusions and limits of the study: The classifier was reported to diagnose cytomegalovirus status with high specificity and sensitivity in both the original cohort and the validation cohort. Immune exposure information for the cohort was limited to CMV serostatus. A further reported finding was that TCR beta sequences accurately predicted the HLA-A and HLA-B alleles for most subjects in the first cohort. A cluster of highly shared sequence variants was judged likely to represent a technical artifact of the sequencing pipeline. A later analysis associated about 17,000 TCR beta sequences with specific HLA alleles at a false discovery rate of 0.05. According to the authors, the approach could potentially be generalized to other disease states and immunological phenotypes. Approximately 18 rarely observed V segments, including chromosome 9 orphons, were excluded from the earlier analysis of almost 600 of the donors because counts were too low. According to a later analysis, most CMV-associated TCR beta chains appeared to be HLA-restricted, and the HLA associations seemed to be driven largely by CMV exposure. Broadly in line with IMGT annotations, most TCR beta V segments showed up in productive rearrangements about 87% or about 30% of the time in an earlier analysis of several hundred of the donors. A later genetic analysis reported fewer N-insertions in productive TCRs among donors in an Asian-associated ancestry cluster than the roughly 620-donor mean. In vitro tests confirmed that a few of the cytomegalovirus-associated TCR beta chains recognize cytomegalovirus antigens. The presence/absence analyses assumed that sequencing depth was roughly uniform across donors, and that assumption may not be true. The study gave a list of around 170 TCR beta chains associated with cytomegalovirus. According to a later analysis, parvovirus B19, influenza, CMV and Epstein-Barr virus appeared linked to several top co-occurrence clusters. According to a later analysis, TCR association rates differed among HLA loci, with DRB1 alleles showing the most associated TCRs and HLA-C alleles showing the fewest. Across donors, most TCR sequences were observed very rarely, whereas some public TCRs were present in many individuals. In a later analysis, HLA-associated TCR beta chains showed more clonal expansion and lower generation probabilities than non-associated chains that were equally common. Strong co-occurrence of HLA alleles, especially DR and DQ, made assigning TCR associations to individual alleles difficult. In a later genetic analysis, a missense DCLRE1C variant was associated with V-gene and J-gene trimming of TCR beta chains, and the association was replicated in an independent cohort. The 87-base-pair reads could not distinguish some IMGT-functional V segments, including TRBV6-2 and TRBV6-3, so those segments were excluded. Because HLA typing was missing for some donors at each locus, association tests included only the typed subset. Correlated functional status among segregating V segments might reflect linkage disequilibrium, but an unknown experimental factor could not be ruled out. This cohort had only TCR beta chains sequenced, and the lack of alpha or paired-chain data limited which features could be detected.

To prepare the library, the immunoSEQ multiplex PCR assay was applied. For the multiplex PCR, a mixture combining 60 forward primers for TCR Vbeta segments and 13 reverse primers for TCR Jbeta segments was used. A multiplex PCR assay on genomic DNA amplified the CDR3 region of rearranged TCR beta genes. On the Illumina HiSeq System, the amplified TCR beta libraries were sequenced as 87-base-pair reads. On the authors' methods: Across the 500 to 700 repertoires, a later analysis counted roughly 84 million unique TCR beta chains, approximately 12 million of which were shared by at least two donors. A nearest-neighbor algorithm error-corrected the raw reads and collapsed the reads into unique sequences, merging closely related sequences to remove PCR and sequencing errors. Alignment of CDR3 sequences to IMGT reference sequences was used to assign V, D and J gene segments. For a sequence to be retained, a match of at least six nucleotides was required to both a V gene segment and a J gene segment. A rearrangement was called productive if the CDR3 had no stop codons and remained in frame with V and J, and every other rearrangement was called non-productive. Following IMGT convention, CDR3 was defined as the stretch from the second conserved V-encoded cysteine to the conserved J-encoded phenylalanine. The earlier analysis of 587 of the donors excluded sequences that lacked an unambiguous match to a single V gene segment. An earlier analysis of 587 of the donors classified V segments as functional when productive rearrangements were above 56.7% and as segregating when the standard deviation between donors was above 5%. A statistical classification framework was built to diagnose cytomegalovirus status from the catalog of TCR beta chain sequences. In a later analysis, TCR nucleotide sequences were compared against IMGT/GENE-DB human TR gene sequences so that V and J genes could be assigned. Using the TCRdist pipeline, a later analysis assigned CDR3 sequences along with most-parsimonious VDJ recombination scenarios. In a later analysis, each TCR beta chain was defined by its CDR3 amino acid sequence together with its V-gene family, and reads lacking a unique V-gene family were excluded. As a way to deal with suspected cross-contamination and a sequencing artifact, a later analysis dropped 640 or so nucleotide sequences that were highly shared and had low generation probability. A later analysis calculated a clonal expansion index for each public chain from normalized within-repertoire ranks of inferred template counts. In a later analysis, generation probabilities were computed with a VDJ recombination model fitted to out-of-frame rearrangements, and the resulting probabilities were checked against IGoR. In a later analysis, hypergeometric tests were used to score TCR-TCR, TCR-HLA and TCR-CMV co-occurrence, with a repertoire-size bias correction applied to TCR pairs. In a later analysis, false discovery rates were estimated by permuting HLA or CMV assignments 20 times. In a later analysis, co-occurring TCRs were grouped using DBSCAN, and TCRdist sequence similarity was added for clustering within HLA-allele-positive subsets. Repertoires with fewer than 30,000 or more than 120,000 public chains, plus five repertoires with anomalous nucleotide sharing, were excluded from co-occurrence clustering. Sourced from immuneACCESS, this table was stored by TCRdb with only in-frame sequences that have V and J called. A share of the clones is absent; for the studies checked, an unresolved V gene accounts for under half, and the remainder has no known explanation. V, J and clone size are taken as reported in that table, and D and trimming were inferred from the DNA itself. Here the sample has 130,000 to 150,000 clones; roughly 80% occur a single time. About an eighth of the sample goes to the ten largest clones.

On this clone itself: Its antigen remains unidentified. No base-level quality is on record; no much larger clone is a single base apart.

The cohort comprised fewer than 750 healthy bone marrow donors. All cohort members were sampled while nominally healthy, although unrecorded immune exposures were likely present. The donor tested CMV seropositive and was one of the 289 seropositive cohort members. Each donor provided a peripheral blood sample, and peripheral blood mononuclear cells were used for TCR beta sequencing. Genomic DNA extraction from the blood cell samples was performed with the Qiagen DNeasy Blood Extraction Kit. Spanning cysteine to phenylalanine, the CDR3 consists of 15 amino acids. Of the read, only the CDR3 DNA is kept; its 45 bases are in frame from base 1. At the junction V is shortened by 3 bases and J by 7 bases; bases outside the gene matches: 8. CDR1 and CDR2 were assigned from the germline V gene as KGHSH and LQKENI.

This sequence originates from a man aged 35-49 years in good health and CMV-seropositive. Rearrangement joined TRBV18 to TRBJ2-1, with 8 bases matching TRBD2. The sample consisted of PBMCs. The sequenced DNA is TGTGCCAGCTCACCTCAAGCGGGAGTTGTAAATGAGCAGTTCTTC. The translation is CASSPQAGVVNEQFF.